These 27 T cell receptor beta chains share one sample of origin, sequenced in a study of human T cells and chemical hapten exposure. TCRdb itself ran the RACE reads through MiXCR, one entry per CDR3 protein. Among about 98,000 distinct CDR3 sequences listed, under 14% were seen once. Time point defined: pre-sensitization, week 0. Documented treatment: therapeutic diphenylcyclopropenone sensitization with weekly scalp DPC. The specimen was whole blood, collected in connection with sensitization to the hapten diphenylcyclopropenone (DPC). All receptors come from a woman aged 60 to 75 with alopecia areata. Some clones in this sample may be carry-over from other donors' samples.

This clonotype turned up a few times. The V call is TRBV7-3, the J call TRBJ2-1, with D possibly matching TRBD2 (7 bases). V lost 2 bases to trimming and J lost 3 bases, with 11 bases between them. CDR1 and CDR2 from the germline V gene are SGHTA and FQGTGA. This CDR3 is 15 amino acids long. CDR3 sequence: CASSLGGDNYNEQFF. CDR3 sequence (DNA): TGTGCCAGCAGCTTAGGGGGGGACAACTACAATGAGCAGTTCTTC.

This clonotype was recorded a few times. The rearrangement joins TRBV9 to TRBJ1-2; a weak D match, TRBD1 (5 bases). Germline-derived CDR1 and CDR2 are SGDLS and YYNGEE. Trimming removed 0 bases at V and 2 bases at J, with 14 bases between. There are 16 residues in the CDR3. The CDR3 region is CASSVGIGDGNYGYTF. Written as DNA, the CDR3 is TGTGCCAGCAGCGTAGGTATTGGGGACGGCAACTATGGCTACACCTTC.

This clonotype was counted at least ten times. The chain recombines TRBV5-4 with TRBJ2-5; 14 bases match TRBD2. V lost 3 bases, J lost 7 bases, and 8 bases stayed unmatched. The CDR3 length is 16 residues. The germline gives CDR1 SGHNT, CDR2 YYREEE (reference sequence). This CDR3 reads CASSSPTSGGAGTQYF. In DNA, the CDR3 is TGTGCCAGCAGCTCGCCGACTAGCGGGGGGGCTGGGACCCAGTACTTC.

In its sample, this clonotype was seen many times. The V and J genes are TRBV25-1 and TRBJ2-1; TRBD1 matches 8 bases. The CDR3 length is 17 residues. Germline V gene data show CDR1 as MGHDK and CDR2 as SYGVNS. V was clipped by 6 bases and J by 1 base; unmatched bases: 11. CDR3 amino acids: CASRDRTGPSSYNEQFF. As DNA, the CDR3 is TGTGCCAGCAGGGACCGGACAGGGCCCTCTTCCTACAATGAGCAGTTCTTC.

This clonotype was seen many times. The V and J genes are TRBV9 and TRBJ2-5; 10 nucleotides match TRBD1. The CDR3 consists of 14 residues. The trim removed 3 bases at V and 2 bases at J, leaving 1 base unmatched. Germline assignment: CDR1 SGDLS and CDR2 YYNGEE. The CDR3 here is CASSGDRGQETQYF. Here the CDR3 DNA reads TGTGCCAGCAGCGGGGACAGGGGACAAGAGACCCAGTACTTC. The whole variable domain, remainder taken from reference TRBV9 and TRBJ2-5, is DSGVTQTPKHLITATGQRVTLRCSPRSGDLSVYWYQQSLDQGLQFLIQYYNGEERAKGNILERFSAQQFPDLHSELNLSSLELGDSALYFCASSGDRGQETQYFGPGTRLLVL.

The sample holds a few counts of this clonotype. The chain is built from TRBV20-1 and TRBJ1-1; D unclear. V was cut by 5 bases and J by 0 bases, with 13 bases left in between. The CDR3 covers 14 residues. Germline assignment: CDR1 DFQATT and CDR2 SNEGSKA (reference sequence). The CDR3 loop reads CSAPPANVNTEAFF. As DNA, the CDR3 is TGCAGTGCTCCCCCTGCAAACGTGAACACTGAAGCTTTCTTT.

V and J are TRBV7-9 and TRBJ1-3; D might be TRBD1 (6 bases). The CDR3 consists of 15 residues. Germline V lookup: CDR1 SEHNR, CDR2 FQNEAQ (reference sequence). Trimming left V 1 base short and J 4 bases short, with 11 bases between. CDR3 bases: TGTGCCAGCAGCTTAGATGGAGGGGGAGGAAACACCATATATTTT. Protein: CASSLDGGGGNTIYF. The complete variable domain, with remaining parts taken from reference TRBV7-9 and TRBJ1-3, reads DTGVSQNPRHKITKRGQNVTFRCDPISEHNRLYWYRQTLGQGPEFLTYFQNEAQLEKSRLLSDRFSAERPKGSFSTLEIQRTEQGDSAMYLCASSLDGGGGNTIYFGEGSWLTVV.

This sequence joins TRBV20-1 and TRBJ2-5, with 8 bases matching TRBD2. Germline V gives CDR1 DFQATT, CDR2 SNEGSKA (reference sequence). V dropped 0 bases and J dropped 1; count of bases not matched to a gene: 10. The CDR3 spans 17 residues. The CDR3 spells CSARDLQSGGLQETQYF. The CDR3 DNA sequence: TGCAGTGCTAGAGATCTGCAGAGCGGGGGACTCCAAGAGACCCAGTACTTC.

This clonotype was picked up many times. The gene calls are TRBV5-1 and TRBJ2-3, with D perhaps TRBD1 (5 bases). The CDR3 loop spans 14 amino acids. The V and J ends lost 4 bases and 5 bases respectively, with 14 bases between them. Germline V lookup: CDR1 SGHRS, CDR2 YFSETQ. DNA of the CDR3: TGCGCCAGCAGCCCCGGACACCTGGGAGATACGCAGTATTTT. Translated: CASSPGHLGDTQYF.

This clonotype occurred a few times. The V gene is TRBV2, the J gene TRBJ2-1, with D uncertain. CDR1 is SNHLY, CDR2 FYNNEI, per germline. The CDR3 extends over 13 amino acids. V was pared by 5 bases and J by 6 bases, with 11 bases between. CDR3 nucleotides: TGTGCCAGCAGTTCGAAGCCGGGCAATGAGCAGTTCTTC. This encodes CASSSKPGNEQFF.

This clonotype occurred many times. The chain joins TRBV4-1 to TRBJ2-7, with 7 bases fitting TRBD1. The CDR3 consists of 14 residues. Losses at the gene ends were 4 bases for V and 1 base for J; bases not matched to a gene: 4. Germline CDR1 and CDR2: MGHRA and YSYEKL. Here the CDR3 DNA reads TGCGCCAGCAGCCCCCCGGACAGGTCCTACGAGCAGTACTTC. The encoded protein is CASSPPDRSYEQYF.

This chain connects TRBV6-5 to TRBJ2-2; D is perhaps TRBD1 (6 bases). Germline values: CDR1 MNHEY, CDR2 SVGAGI. V was pared by 0 bases and J by 4 bases, with 12 bases between. This CDR3 has 16 residues. The CDR3 here is CASSYSLRGFTGELFF. Written as DNA, the CDR3 is TGTGCCAGCAGTTACTCGCTCAGGGGTTTCACCGGGGAGCTGTTTTTT.

This clonotype was recorded many times. The rearrangement uses TRBV18 and TRBJ2-1; D is unresolved. Germline CDR1 and CDR2: KGHSH and LQKENI. CDR3 size: 15 residues. Trimming removed 1 base at V and 6 bases at J, with 13 bases between. Here the CDR3 DNA reads TGTGCCAGCTCACCACGGTCTGTAGAATCCAATGAGCAGTTCTTC. Translated, it gives CASSPRSVESNEQFF.

CDR3 in amino acids: CASSRPGTLNTEAFF. The CDR3 DNA sequence: TGTGCCAGCAGCCGTCCCGGGACATTGAACACTGAAGCTTTCTTT. The chain has TRBV14 and TRBJ1-1, with D maybe TRBD1 (6 bases). V lost 4 bases to trimming and J lost 0 bases, with 12 bases between them. From germline, CDR1 is SGHDN and CDR2 FVKESK. The CDR3 length is 15 residues.

This chain uses TRBV18 with TRBJ1-4; D is unclear. Germline-derived CDR1 and CDR2 are KGHSH and LQKENI. The CDR3 covers 15 residues. Trimming took 3 bases from V and 9 from J, leaving 17 bases between them. The CDR3 sequence: CASSPRAPSGKKLFF. Written as DNA, the CDR3 is TGTGCCAGCTCACCCCGGGCCCCCAGCGGTAAAAAACTGTTTTTT.

The V call is TRBV3-1, the J call TRBJ2-3; TRBD2 agrees at 9 bases. Germline CDR1 reads LGHDT; CDR2 reads YNNKEL (reference sequence). V dropped 3 bases and J dropped 14; count of bases not matched to a gene: 12. This CDR3 region has 14 residues. The DNA for the CDR3 is TGTGCCAGCAGCCATGAAGGCGGGGGGGTTCCGGTGTATTTT. It specifies CASSHEGGGVPVYF.

There are many counts of this clonotype. The chain has TRBV10-3 and TRBJ2-1; no clear D gene. The germline V gene encodes CDR1 ENHRY and CDR2 SYGVKD. The germline V and J ends were trimmed by 4 bases and 4 bases, with 2 bases remaining between them. The CDR3 runs 11 residues. This CDR3 is CAISGYNEQFF. As DNA, the CDR3 is TGTGCCATCAGTGGGTACAATGAGCAGTTCTTC.

Details on this clonotype: Just one base apart from a much larger clone, this may be a read error. This chain connects TRBV29-1 to TRBJ1-1, with a tentative D call TRBD1 (5 bases). Trimming left V 7 bases short and J 3 bases short, with 18 bases between. The CDR3 spans 14 residues. Germline CDR1 is SQVTM and CDR2 is ANQGSEA. CDR3 DNA sequence: TGCAGCGCCCAACCTTCAGGGCCCCACACTGAAGCTTTCTTT. Amino acid sequence: CSAQPSGPHTEAFF.

This clonotype was seen ten or more times. The V and J genes are TRBV29-1 and TRBJ1-2; D is unclear. The CDR3 length is 12 residues. The V end lost 0 bases, the J end lost 2 bases, and 4 bases lay between the germline ends. The germline V gene encodes CDR1 SQVTM and CDR2 ANQGSEA. The CDR3 bases are TGCAGCGTTGAAGACAAGAACTATGGCTACACCTTC. Translating it yields CSVEDKNYGYTF. The full variable domain, with the rest looked up from reference TRBV29-1 and TRBJ1-2, is SAVISQKPSRDICQRGTSLTIQCQVDSQVTMMFWYRQQPGQSLTLIATANQGSEATYESGFVIDKFPISRPNLTFSTLTVSNMSPEDSSIYLCSVEDKNYGYTFGSGTRLTVV.

This clonotype was counted only a few times. The rearrangement links TRBV2 to TRBJ2-1, with a weak D call TRBD2 (5 bases). The germline CDR1 and CDR2 sequences are SNHLY and FYNNEI. This CDR3 has 13 amino acids. V was trimmed by 4 bases and J by 8 bases, leaving 12 bases between them. The CDR3, as DNA: TGTGCCAGCAGTGTCGGCCCCGGGGATGAGCAGTTCTTC. It codes for CASSVGPGDEQFF.

This clonotype was detected ten times or more. V is TRBV29-1 and J is TRBJ2-2; TRBD2 agrees at 7 bases. The CDR3 extends over 13 amino acids. Losses at the gene ends were 7 bases for V and 5 bases for J; bases not matched to a gene: 7. CDR1 is SQVTM and CDR2 is ANQGSEA in the germline V gene. In DNA, the CDR3 is TGCAGCGCCTTAAAGCGGGGAACCGGGGAGCTGTTTTTT. This sequence encodes CSALKRGTGELFF.

This clonotype showed up just a few times. V gene TRBV6-1 combines with J gene TRBJ1-5; tentatively, D is TRBD1 (6 bases). The CDR3 is 15 residues long. Trimming pared 0 bases from V and 7 bases from J, leaving 13 bases between. CDR1 is MNHNS, CDR2 SASEGT, per germline. The CDR3 bases are TGTGCCAGCAGTGAAGCGCGGGGGGCCGGACAGCCCCAGCATTTT. Amino acids: CASSEARGAGQPQHF.

This clonotype was seen many times. V is TRBV5-1 and J is TRBJ2-1; either TRBD1 or TRBD2 may supply D (6 bases each). The CDR3 is 13 amino acids. The V and J ends lost 7 bases and 10 bases respectively, with 18 bases between them. CDR1 SGHRS and CDR2 YFSETQ come from the germline V gene. CDR3 region: CASRDTGEGEQFF. The CDR3 nucleotides read TGCGCCAGCCGGGACACGGGAGAAGGAGAGCAGTTCTTC.

The rearrangement joins TRBV2 to TRBJ2-3; D might be TRBD1 (5 bases). The V gene's germline CDR1 is SNHLY and CDR2 FYNNEI. This CDR3 has 15 residues. The V gene lost 6 bases and the J gene lost 5 bases, with 18 bases spanning the gap. The CDR3 bases are TGTGCCAGCAGCGCCGACAGATACACAGGAGATACGCAGTATTTT. Amino acids: CASSADRYTGDTQYF.

Ten or more counts support this clonotype. The V call is TRBV3-1, the J call TRBJ1-1, with D possibly matching TRBD1 (5 bases). Trimming cost V 3 bases and J 1 base, with 6 bases left between them. This CDR3 is 13 amino acids long. Germline V gene sequence: CDR1 LGHDT, CDR2 YNNKEL (reference sequence). The CDR3: CASSQQGNTEAFF. The CDR3 coding sequence is TGTGCCAGCAGCCAGCAGGGGAACACTGAAGCTTTCTTT.

This clonotype showed up many times. J is TRBJ1-2 and V is TRBV2, with 8 bases identical to TRBD1. V trimming: 7 bases; J trimming: 5 bases; junction bases outside the gene matches: 9. CDR1 SNHLY and CDR2 FYNNEI come from the germline V gene. The length of the CDR3 is 14 residues. CDR3 sequence (DNA): TGTGCCAGCACGGGGGACAGGCCTCTGTATGGCTACACCTTC. This sequence encodes CASTGDRPLYGYTF.

The J gene is TRBJ2-7, the V gene TRBV6-2 or TRBV6-3; 7 nucleotides line up with TRBD1. V lost 2 bases, J lost 9 bases, and 16 bases stayed unmatched. Germline loops: CDR1 MNHEY, CDR2 SVGEGT. The CDR3 contains 16 residues. The CDR3 DNA reads TGTGCCAGCAGTTACCGAGAGCCATACAGGGGCCCTGGGCAGTACTTC. This sequence encodes CASSYREPYRGPGQYF.